This paragraph reports one TCR beta chain. Germline V gene sequence: CDR1 SGDLS, CDR2 YYNGEE. Unmatched junction bases numbered 1, after V lost 2 bases and J lost 3 bases. The length of the CDR3 is 15 residues. The data were obtained in a study of blood T cell repertoires in COVID-19. Study context: From the United States, Italy and Spain came samples of acute and convalescent COVID-19. PBMCs, B-cell-depleted T cells, or T cells were the source of the cDNA or gDNA that made up the material.

As originally analysed: Researchers report that nucleated cell counts were estimated from reference gene primer amplification. The method was immunoSEQ multiplex PCR; TCRdb's version includes in-frame clones alone and lacks a portion of them. That table gives V, J and clone size, and the DNA gave D and trimming. Of approximately 110,000 clones listed, 70% to 90% are singletons. This TCR came from a woman between 50 and 59 years old with active or convalescent COVID-19. Sequences were obtained from peripheral blood. This rearrangement joins TRBV9 to TRBJ2-7, with 14 bases identical to TRBD2. The CDR3: CASSVGTSGSYEQYF. The CDR3 nucleotides read TGTGCCAGCAGCGTGGGGACTAGCGGGAGCTACGAGCAGTACTTC.